This entry concerns a single TCR beta chain. The entry originates in a study of Ad26.COV2.S vaccination and SARS-CoV-2 variants. Treatment meaning: over 15 received Ad26.COV2.S at low or high dose, single or two shots; about 5 received placebo; per-sample allocation not given. The investigators took samples on day 63 after the first vaccine or placebo injection. The shot given was an Ad26 vector that makes Wuhan-strain SARS-CoV-2 spike. Sequenced by immunoSEQ multiplex PCR; TCRdb stores in-frame clones only, minus some. The table lists hundreds of thousands of clones, around 88% of them singletons. The sequencing here drew on peripheral blood, taken in a trial of Ad26.COV2.S vaccine versus placebo. This TCR derives from a person between 18 and 59 years old who received the Ad26.COV2.S COVID-19 vaccine or a placebo.

The CDR3 region is CASSYLQVTDTQYF. In DNA form, the CDR3 reads TGTGCCAGCAGTTATTTGCAGGTCACAGATACGCAGTATTTT. The chain links TRBV6-2 or TRBV6-3 to TRBJ2-3; D is unclear. Trimming cost V 3 bases and J 2 bases, with 9 bases left between them. Germline-derived CDR1 and CDR2 are MNHEY and SVGEGT. CDR3 length equals 14 residues.